The 23 T cell receptor beta chains listed next were all sequenced from one sample in a study of T cell repertoires in cytomegalovirus infection. TCRdb recomputed calls from the reads with MiXCR, one row per CDR3 protein. The sample consists of approximately 170,000 distinct CDR3 sequences, approximately 17% of them appearing once. Sample: CD8+ T cells from PBMCs. Receptor source: a human donor in good health (CMV status not recorded). Some clones in this sample may be carry-over from other donors' samples.

This rearrangement joins TRBV7-9 to TRBJ1-1; D unresolved. The CDR3 sequence is 15 residues long. Germline V gene sequence: CDR1 SEHNR, CDR2 FQNEAQ (reference sequence). V was shortened by 9 bases and J by 0 bases, with 17 bases between the two germline ends. For the CDR3, the DNA is TGTGCCAGTAGCCTCACACCAAGGGTGAACACTGAAGCTTTCTTT. It translates to CASSLTPRVNTEAFF. Complete variable domain (other parts from reference TRBV7-9 and TRBJ1-1): DTGVSQNPRHKITKRGQNVTFRCDPISEHNRLYWYRQTLGQGPEFLTYFQNEAQLEKSRLLSDRFSAERPKGSFSTLEIQRTEQGDSAMYLCASSLTPRVNTEAFFGQGTRLTVV.

This clonotype was detected only a few times. The chain is built from TRBV4-1 and TRBJ2-1; the match to TRBD2 covers 11 bases. The junction had 3 bases not matched to a gene; V was cut back by 1 base and J by 7 bases. The CDR3 runs 15 residues. CDR1 and CDR2 from the germline V gene are MGHRA and YSYEKL. This CDR3 reads CASSQGVAGGNEQFF. Here the CDR3 DNA reads TGCGCCAGCAGCCAAGGGGTAGCGGGGGGGAATGAGCAGTTCTTC.

This clonotype appeared a few times. V gene TRBV7-3 combines with J gene TRBJ2-1; tentative D call: TRBD1 (5 bases). CDR3 length: 15 amino acids. Germline-derived CDR1 and CDR2 are SGHTA and FQGTGA. Trimming took 1 base from V and 0 from J, leaving 7 bases between them. DNA for the CDR3: TGTGCCAGCAGCTTAAAGACAGCCTCCTACAATGAGCAGTTCTTC. It codes for CASSLKTASYNEQFF.

This clonotype has more than one count but fewer than ten. This chain connects TRBV6-1 to TRBJ2-1; TRBD2 agrees at 10 bases. Germline trimming cut 4 bases from V and 10 bases from J; bases unmatched to any gene: 10. The CDR3 is 15 amino acids. Germline CDR1 MNHNS, CDR2 SASEGT. The CDR3 DNA reads as TGTGCCAGCAGTGGGACAGCTAGCGGGAGTAGAGAGCAGTTCTTC. It translates to CASSGTASGSREQFF.

The chain combines TRBV7-8 with TRBJ1-5, with a weak D call TRBD1 (6 bases). Per germline, CDR1 SGHVS and CDR2 FQNEAQ. Between the trimmed V and J ends, which lost 5 bases and 4 bases, there was a span of 15 bases. The length of the CDR3 is 15 residues. CDR3 residues: CASSHIGGMNQPQHF. CDR3 nucleotides: TGTGCCAGCAGCCATATAGGGGGTATGAATCAGCCCCAGCATTTT.

The chain recombines TRBV11-2 with TRBJ2-7, with D tentatively TRBD2 (6 bases). With 6 bases removed from V and 6 bases from J, the gap between germline ends came to 18 bases. This CDR3 contains 14 residues. From germline, CDR1 is SGHAT and CDR2 FQNNGV. CDR3 sequence reads: CASRKWGEVLEQYF. The CDR3 DNA reads TGTGCCAGCAGAAAGTGGGGGGAGGTCCTCGAGCAGTACTTC.

The genes are TRBV6-2 or TRBV6-3 and TRBJ2-2; 8 bases are shared with TRBD2. CDR1 and CDR2 (germline): MNHEY, SVGEGT. J was trimmed by 1 base and V by 1 base; bases with no gene match: 8. The CDR3 sequence is 18 residues long. As DNA, the CDR3 is TGTGCCAGCAGTTACTTTACCAGACTAGCGCTGAACACCGGGGAGCTGTTTTTT. Translation gives CASSYFTRLALNTGELFF.

This rearrangement joins TRBV19 to TRBJ2-3, with unresolved D. V was pared by 3 bases and J by 0 bases, with 7 bases between. The CDR3 is 14 amino acids. Per the germline V gene, CDR1 is LNHDA and CDR2 is SQIVND (reference sequence). The DNA of the CDR3 is TGTGCCAGTAGTATGGTCCCGAGCACAGATACGCAGTATTTT. This translates into CASSMVPSTDTQYF. The whole variable domain, filled in from reference TRBV19 and TRBJ2-3, reads DGGITQSPKYLFRKEGQNVTLSCEQNLNHDAMYWYRQDPGQGLRLIYYSQIVNDFQKGDIAEGYSVSREKKESFPLTVTSAQKNPTAFYLCASSMVPSTDTQYFGPGTRLTVL.

There are a few counts of this clonotype. This chain connects TRBV2 to TRBJ2-7; tentatively, D is TRBD2 (7 bases). Looked up from germline, CDR1 is SNHLY and CDR2 is FYNNEI. Between the trimmed V and J ends, which lost 5 bases and 0 bases, there was a span of 17 bases. The CDR3 loop spans 16 amino acids. Here the CDR3 DNA reads TGTGCCAGCAGTATTAGGACAGCGGGGAGCTCCTACGAGCAGTACTTC. As protein: CASSIRTAGSSYEQYF.

This clonotype was seen more than once but under ten times. At one end, the junction sequence differs from germline, possibly due to a read error. The rearrangement links TRBV7-2 to TRBJ2-3, with 11 bases fitting TRBD2. The CDR3 runs to 15 residues. Germline V gene data show CDR1 as SGHTA and CDR2 as FQGNSA. The CDR3 protein is CASSVAGGFADTQYF. For the CDR3, the DNA is TGTGCCAGCAGCGTAGCGGGGGGGTTCGCAGATACGCAGTATTTT. The full variable domain, its missing parts supplied by reference TRBV7-2 and TRBJ2-3, is GAGVSQSPSNKVTEKGKDVELRCDPISGHTALYWYRQSLGQGLEFLIYFQGNSAPDKSGLPSDRFSAERTGGSVSTLTIQRTQQEDSAVYLCASSVAGGFADTQYFGPGTRLTVL.

This clonotype was recorded many times. The chain carries TRBV7-2 and TRBJ2-6; TRBD1 might be the D (6 bases). The CDR3 sequence is 18 residues long. The germline V gene encodes CDR1 SGHTA and CDR2 FQGNSA. With 6 bases removed from V and 4 bases from J, the gap between germline ends came to 22 bases. CDR3 amino acids: CASRDTSGAPWGANVLTF. CDR3 DNA sequence: TGTGCCAGCAGAGATACTTCAGGGGCTCCCTGGGGGGCCAACGTCCTGACTTTC.

V usage is TRBV4-3 and J usage is TRBJ2-1; TRBD2 might be the D (5 bases). Germline values: CDR1 LGHNA, CDR2 YSLEER. The CDR3 contains 17 residues. V was clipped by 0 bases and J by 5 bases, with 17 bases between them. The CDR3 DNA sequence: TGCGCCAGCAGCCAAGATTCCTGGGCTAGCAGTAACAATGAGCAGTTCTTC. It codes for CASSQDSWASSNNEQFF.

This clonotype was seen repeatedly, ten times or more. This rearrangement joins TRBV7-8 to TRBJ2-3; tentatively, D is TRBD2 (7 bases). Per germline, CDR1 SGHVS and CDR2 FQNEAQ. V was cut by 5 bases and J by 6 bases, with 42 bases left in between. This CDR3 comprises 23 residues. The CDR3, as DNA: TGTGCCAGCAGCCCTCGGGCGGGGGCCGGACGATTCACAGATACCCCCACGACGGATACGCAGTATTTT. It codes for CASSPRAGAGRFTDTPTTDTQYF.

This clonotype is labeled as medium-sized. CDR3 DNA: TGTGCCAGCAGCCGCGACGGCAGCTCCTATAATTCACCCCTCCACTTT. Its translation is CASSRDGSSYNSPLHF. J is TRBJ1-6 and V is TRBV7-2; D uncertain. Trimming took 5 bases from V and 0 from J, leaving 11 bases between them. Germline-derived CDR1 and CDR2 are SGHTA and FQGNSA. The CDR3 is made up of 16 amino acids.

The rearrangement uses TRBV6-5 and TRBJ2-1, with 8 positions matching TRBD2. Germline CDR1 is MNHEY and CDR2 is SVGAGI. The CDR3 runs to 13 residues. The CDR3: CSTGGGTSYEQFF. The CDR3, as DNA: TGTTCTACCGGGGGGGGGACCTCCTATGAGCAGTTCTTC.

CDR3: CASSFGQGSEKLFF. CDR3 in DNA: TGTGCCAGCAGTTTTGGACAGGGGAGTGAAAAACTGTTTTTT. The chain couples TRBV5-8 to TRBJ1-4, with 9 bases lining up with TRBD1. This CDR3 comprises 14 residues. CDR1 and CDR2 (germline): SGHTS, YDEGEE. Trimming removed 5 bases from V and 7 bases from J; junction bases left unmatched: 6.

This clonotype was seen many times. The gene calls are TRBV6-2 or TRBV6-3 and TRBJ2-3, with TRBD1 matching over 9 bases. Germline V CDR1 and CDR2: MNHEY, SVGEGT. The CDR3 has 17 residues. Unmatched junction bases numbered 8, after V lost 2 bases and J lost 2 bases. The CDR3: CASSYRRDRAFTDTQYF. Here the CDR3 DNA reads TGTGCCAGCAGTTACCGGCGGGACAGGGCCTTCACAGATACGCAGTATTTT.

This clonotype showed up just a few times. The chain combines TRBV19 with TRBJ2-1, with 8 bases matching TRBD2. This CDR3 is built from 15 residues. V shed 10 bases and J 0 bases; nucleotides not matched to a gene: 8. The germline V gene encodes CDR1 LNHDA and CDR2 SQIVND (reference sequence). The CDR3 coding sequence is TGTGCCACCCGGGGGGGCAGCAGCTCCTACAATGAGCAGTTCTTC. Amino acids: CATRGGSSSYNEQFF.

A few counts support this clonotype. The chain carries TRBV7-3 and TRBJ2-3; D is uncertain. The CDR3 is 13 residues long. The V end was cut by 1 base, the J end by 5 bases, with 7 bases between. The germline gives CDR1 SGHTA, CDR2 FQGTGA. The CDR3 is CASSLRGIDTQYF. Here the CDR3 DNA reads TGTGCCAGCAGCTTAAGGGGTATAGATACGCAGTATTTT.

This clonotype was counted between two and nine times. The rearrangement uses TRBV11-2 and TRBJ2-1, with 12 positions matching TRBD2. CDR1 SGHAT and CDR2 FQNNGV come from the germline V gene. With V trimmed by 0 bases and J by 3 bases, 9 bases remained unmatched. The CDR3 consists of 19 residues. In nucleotides, the CDR3 is TGTGCCAGCAGCTTAGACGGCCGACTAGCGGGGGCCCTCTACAATGAGCAGTTCTTC. It encodes CASSLDGRLAGALYNEQFF.

The chain combines TRBV20-1 with TRBJ1-1; D gene ambiguous. V lost 3 bases, J lost 3 bases, and 11 bases lay in between. The V gene's germline CDR1 is DFQATT and CDR2 SNEGSKA (reference sequence). This CDR3 region has 13 residues. The CDR3 sequence: CSARGRIDTEAFF. The CDR3 DNA follows: TGCAGTGCTAGGGGTAGGATAGACACTGAAGCTTTCTTT.

This chain joins TRBV9 and TRBJ2-1; the D gene is possibly TRBD2 (6 bases). The germline V gene has CDR1 SGDLS and CDR2 YYNGEE. There are 14 residues in the CDR3. V lost 3 bases and J 0 bases, leaving 7 bases between the germline ends. The CDR3 DNA reads as TGTGCCAGCAGCGGGAGGGGCTCCTACAATGAGCAGTTCTTC. This codes for CASSGRGSYNEQFF.

The J gene is TRBJ2-7, the V gene TRBV12-3 or TRBV12-4; 9 bases are shared with TRBD1. V shed 5 bases, J shed 2 bases, and the junction held 4 bases outside the gene matches. This CDR3 spans 14 amino acids. Here the CDR3 reads CASSGGQGAYEQYF. For the CDR3, the DNA is TGTGCCAGCAGTGGGGGACAGGGTGCCTACGAGCAGTACTTC.